Listed below are T cell receptor beta chains from one sample, sequenced in a study of cytomegalovirus exposure and HLA in healthy donors. The data were produced by immunoSEQ multiplex PCR, yet TCRdb's version contains in-frame clones alone and is incomplete. The data show 78,000 or so clones, just under 95% seen once. Sequences were obtained from PBMCs. The receptors stem from a woman aged 18-29 years in good health and CMV-seropositive. Both conserved end residues are part of each CDR3. Each record gives: J gene, CDR3 length, clone size, V gene, D gene, CDR3 DNA, CDR3 protein. A D gene is named only where the DNA matches it firmly. Only some rows state a clone size, as once, few, many or a class for expanded clones.

TRBJ2-7 | 16 | NA | TRBV14 | NA | TGTGCCAGCAGCCCCCTCTTTAAGGGGTCGGGCTACGAGCAGTACTTC | CASSPLFKGSGYEQYF
TRBJ2-1 | 17 | NA | TRBV29-1 | TRBD2 | TGCAGTGGACAGCACCGGACTAGCGGGAGCCCCTACAATGAGCAGTTCTTC | CSGQHRTSGSPYNEQFF
TRBJ1-4 | 14 | NA | TRBV28 | NA | TGTGCCAGCAGTTTCATGCAGGAAAATGAAAAACTGTTTTTT | CASSFMQENEKLFF
TRBJ2-7 | 17 | NA | TRBV4-1 | TRBD1 | TGCGCCAGCAGCCAAGATGCGGGACAGGGGGCCGGCTACGAGCAGTACTTC | CASSQDAGQGAGYEQYF
TRBJ1-2 | 12 | NA | TRBV28 | NA | TGTGCCTCTGGGGGCCCAATATATGGCTACACCTTC | CASGGPIYGYTF
TRBJ2-7 | 15 | once | TRBV14 | TRBD1 | TGTGCCAGCAGCCAAGGAAAGGGGGCGCGGTACGAGCAGTACTTC | CASSQGKGARYEQYF
TRBJ1-3 | 13 | once | TRBV4-2 | NA | TGTGCCAGCAGCCAGGGAGCGGGAAACACCATATATTTT | CASSQGAGNTIYF
TRBJ1-1 | 15 | once | TRBV15 | NA | TGTGCCACCAGCAGAGAGGTCGACAGGAACACTGAAGCTTTCTTT | CATSREVDRNTEAFF
TRBJ2-1 | 14 | NA | TRBV5-4 | NA | TGTGCCAGCAGCTTGCAGATCTCCTACAATGAGCAGTTCTTC | CASSLQISYNEQFF
TRBJ2-7 | 14 | few | TRBV6-1 | NA | TGTGCCAGCAGTGAACCAAGCGTGGGCTACGAGCAGTACTTC | CASSEPSVGYEQYF
TRBJ2-1 | 16 | NA | TRBV9 | TRBD2 | TGTGCCAGCAGCGACCGGACTAGCGGGACCGGAAATGAGCAGTTCTTC | CASSDRTSGTGNEQFF
TRBJ2-7 | 20 | few | TRBV28 | TRBD2 | TGTGCCAGCAGTTTACCGCAGGGACTAGCGGGAGGGCCCTCCCCCTACGAGCAGTACTTC | CASSLPQGLAGGPSPYEQYF
TRBJ2-7 | 14 | NA | TRBV27 | TRBD2 | TGTGCCAGCAGCTCCTTGAGCGGGAGCTACGAGCAGTACTTC | CASSSLSGSYEQYF
TRBJ2-1 | 11 | NA | TRBV7-9 | NA | TGTGCCAGCAGCTTATTAAATGAGCAGTTCTTC | CASSLLNEQFF
TRBJ1-2 | 15 | NA | TRBV21-1 | NA | TGTGCCAGCAGCAATCCAGGGGTTCCGGACTATGGCTACACCTTC | CASSNPGVPDYGYTF
TRBJ2-2 | 14 | NA | TRBV4-1 | TRBD2 | TGCGCCAGCAGCCGGGGGGAGGGCACCGGGGAGCTGTTTTTT | CASSRGEGTGELFF
TRBJ2-5 | 13 | NA | TRBV18 | NA | TGTGCCAGCTCATCGGACACACAAGAGACCCAGTACTTC | CASSSDTQETQYF
TRBJ2-7 | 11 | few | TRBV20-1 | NA | TGCAGTGCTCTTCGGGACTACGAGCAGTACTTC | CSALRDYEQYF
TRBJ2-3 | 15 | NA | TRBV30 | NA | TGTGCCTGGAGTGTCGGCGGAGGTAGCACAGATACGCAGTATTTT | CAWSVGGGSTDTQYF
TRBJ1-1 | 16 | NA | TRBV11-2 | NA | TGTGCCAGCGAAACCCCACCACTAACAGGGAACACTGAAGCTTTCTTT | CASETPPLTGNTEAFF
TRBJ2-7 | 13 | NA | TRBV7-2 | NA | TGTGCCAGCAGCTTAAGAGCCCTCTACGAGCAGTACTTC | CASSLRALYEQYF
TRBJ1-5 | 13 | NA | TRBV30 | NA | TGTGCCTGGAGTGAGGCGGGGGATCAGCCCCAGCATTTT | CAWSEAGDQPQHF
TRBJ2-7 | 13 | NA | TRBV5-6 | NA | TGTGCCAGCAGCCGCGTAAACTCCTACGAGCAGTACTTC | CASSRVNSYEQYF
TRBJ1-6 | 17 | once | TRBV2 | TRBD1 | TGTGCCAGCAGCCGGACAGGGGGCTTTTCCTATAATTCACCCCTCCACTTT | CASSRTGGFSYNSPLHF